At least ten counts were recorded for the clone carrying this T cell receptor beta chain. Its antigen is still unknown. The junction had 11 bases not matched to a gene; V was cut back by 6 bases and J by 5 bases. From germline, CDR1 is DFQATT and CDR2 SNEGSKA (reference sequence). The CDR3 length is 14 residues. This sample was taken from a study of CD8+CD57+ T cells in acquired aplastic anemia. Study background: CD4+ and CD8+ cells, once sorted, gave DNA averaging around 3.4 ug. On average, healthy donors gave 8.5 million to 13 million reads for CD4+ cells.

Study results and caveats: CD8+ Simpson's diversity did not differ significantly between patients and controls. The number of CD8+ CDR3 sequences shared by patients and controls was 25 to 35.

Profiling of TCR beta VDJ combinations and CDR3 sequences used genomic DNA as template. From the reads, TCRdb called clonotypes with MiXCR, one entry per CDR3 protein. The data hold just over 400,000 distinct CDR3 sequences, with 65% to 75% observed a single time. The sample taken for sequencing was sorted CD4+, CD8+, or CD8+CD57+ T cells (not recorded which) from PBMCs. The TCR comes from a human donor in good health, serving as a control. The rearrangement uses TRBV20-1 and TRBJ2-5; TRBD1 matches 8 bases. DNA for the CDR3: TGCAGTGCCCCGGACAGGGCCCGGCTTGAGACCCAGTACTTC. It codes for CSAPDRARLETQYF.